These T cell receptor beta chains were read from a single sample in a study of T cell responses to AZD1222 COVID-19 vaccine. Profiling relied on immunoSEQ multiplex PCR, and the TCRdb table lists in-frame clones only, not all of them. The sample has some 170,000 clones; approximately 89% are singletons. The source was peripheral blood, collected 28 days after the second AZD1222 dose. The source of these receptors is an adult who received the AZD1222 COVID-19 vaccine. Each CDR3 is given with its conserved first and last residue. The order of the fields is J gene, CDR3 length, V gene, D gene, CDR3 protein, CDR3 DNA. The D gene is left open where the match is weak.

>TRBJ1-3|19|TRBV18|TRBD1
CASSSTLITGDDSGNTIYF
TGTGCCAGCTCATCCACTCTGATAACAGGGGATGACTCTGGAAACACCATATATTTT
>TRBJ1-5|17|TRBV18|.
CASSQTGDMNSNQPQHF
TGTGCCAGCTCTCAAACCGGGGACATGAATAGCAATCAGCCCCAGCATTTT
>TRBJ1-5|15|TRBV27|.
CASSLTAGSNQPQHF
TGTGCCAGCAGTTTAACGGCAGGGAGCAATCAGCCCCAGCATTTT
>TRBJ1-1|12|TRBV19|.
CASSIKKGIGFF
TGTGCCAGTAGTATAAAAAAGGGTATCGGTTTCTTT
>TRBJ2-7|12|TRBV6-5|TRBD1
CASGDSFYEQYF
TGTGCCAGCGGGGACAGTTTCTACGAGCAGTACTTC
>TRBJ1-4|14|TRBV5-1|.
CASSLVRGDEKLFF
TGCGCCAGCAGCTTGGTTCGTGGGGATGAAAAACTGTTTTTT
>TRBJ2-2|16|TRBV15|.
CATSRDKTGLYGELFF
TGTGCCACCAGCAGAGATAAAACGGGATTATATGGGGAGCTGTTTTTT
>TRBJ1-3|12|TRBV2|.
CASSVNGNTIYF
TGTGCCAGCAGTGTAAATGGAAACACCATATATTTT
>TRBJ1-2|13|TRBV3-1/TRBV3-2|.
CASSQSGMGGYTF
TGTGCCAGCAGTCAGAGCGGTATGGGAGGCTACACCTTC
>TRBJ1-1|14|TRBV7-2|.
CASSLAVRGTEAFF
TGTGCCAGCAGCTTGGCAGTCCGGGGGACTGAAGCTTTCTTT
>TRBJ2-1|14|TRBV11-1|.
CASSQGQSYNEQFF
TGTGCCAGCAGCCAAGGCCAATCCTACAATGAGCAGTTCTTC
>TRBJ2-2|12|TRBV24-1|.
CATSNRGKELFF
TGTGCCACCAGTAATCGTGGGAAGGAGCTGTTTTTT
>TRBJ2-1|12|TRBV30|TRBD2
CAWTRTRGEQFF
TGTGCCTGGACTCGGACTAGAGGGGAGCAGTTCTTC
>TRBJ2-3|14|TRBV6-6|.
CASLEQGRTDTQYF
TGTGCCAGCCTAGAACAGGGTAGAACAGATACGCAGTATTTT
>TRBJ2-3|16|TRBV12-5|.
CASGWGTPGSTDTQYF
TGTGCTAGTGGTTGGGGGACTCCCGGGAGCACAGATACGCAGTATTTT
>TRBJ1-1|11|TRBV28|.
CASSLRAEAFF
TGTGCCAGCAGTTTAAGGGCAGAAGCTTTCTTT